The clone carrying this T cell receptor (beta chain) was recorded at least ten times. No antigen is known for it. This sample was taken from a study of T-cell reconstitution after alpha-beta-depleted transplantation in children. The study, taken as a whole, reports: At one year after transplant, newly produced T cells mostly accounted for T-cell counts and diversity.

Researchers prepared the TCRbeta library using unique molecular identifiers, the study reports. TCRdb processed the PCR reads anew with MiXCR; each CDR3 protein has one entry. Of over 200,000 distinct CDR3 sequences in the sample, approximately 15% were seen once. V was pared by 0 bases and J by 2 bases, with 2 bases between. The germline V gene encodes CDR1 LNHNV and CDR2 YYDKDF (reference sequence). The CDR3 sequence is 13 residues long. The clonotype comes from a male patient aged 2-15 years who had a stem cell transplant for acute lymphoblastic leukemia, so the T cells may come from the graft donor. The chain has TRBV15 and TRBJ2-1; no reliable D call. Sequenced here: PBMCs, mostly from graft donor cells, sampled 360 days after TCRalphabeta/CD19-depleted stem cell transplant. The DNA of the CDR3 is TGTGCCACCAGCAGAGAACCCTACAATGAGCAGTTCTTC. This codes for CATSREPYNEQFF.